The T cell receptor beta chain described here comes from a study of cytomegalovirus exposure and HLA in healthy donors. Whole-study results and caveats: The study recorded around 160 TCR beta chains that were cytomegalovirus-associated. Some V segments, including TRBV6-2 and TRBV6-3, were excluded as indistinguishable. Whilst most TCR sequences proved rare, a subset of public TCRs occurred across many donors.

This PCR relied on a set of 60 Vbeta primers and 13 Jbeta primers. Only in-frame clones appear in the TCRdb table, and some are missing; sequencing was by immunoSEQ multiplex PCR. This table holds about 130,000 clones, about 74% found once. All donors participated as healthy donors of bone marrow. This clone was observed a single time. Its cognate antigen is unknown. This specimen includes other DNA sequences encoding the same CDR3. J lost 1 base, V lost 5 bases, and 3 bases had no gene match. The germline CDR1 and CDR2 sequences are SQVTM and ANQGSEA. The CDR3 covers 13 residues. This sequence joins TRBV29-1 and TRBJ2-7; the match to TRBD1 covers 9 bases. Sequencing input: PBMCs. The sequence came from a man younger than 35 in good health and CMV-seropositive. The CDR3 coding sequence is TGCAGCGTTCCCGGACAGGGGTCCTACGAGCAGTACTTC. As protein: CSVPGQGSYEQYF.